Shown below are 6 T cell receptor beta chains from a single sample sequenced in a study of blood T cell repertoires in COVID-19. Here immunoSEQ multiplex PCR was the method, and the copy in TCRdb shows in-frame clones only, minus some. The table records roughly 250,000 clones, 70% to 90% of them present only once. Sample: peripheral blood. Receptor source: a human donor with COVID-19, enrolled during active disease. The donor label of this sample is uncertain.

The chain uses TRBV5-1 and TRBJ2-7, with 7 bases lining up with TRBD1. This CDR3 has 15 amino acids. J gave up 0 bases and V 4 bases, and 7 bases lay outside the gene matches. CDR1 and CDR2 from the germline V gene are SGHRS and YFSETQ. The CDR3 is CASSLRQGLSYEQYF. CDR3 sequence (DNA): TGCGCCAGCAGCCTGAGACAGGGCCTCTCCTACGAGCAGTACTTC.

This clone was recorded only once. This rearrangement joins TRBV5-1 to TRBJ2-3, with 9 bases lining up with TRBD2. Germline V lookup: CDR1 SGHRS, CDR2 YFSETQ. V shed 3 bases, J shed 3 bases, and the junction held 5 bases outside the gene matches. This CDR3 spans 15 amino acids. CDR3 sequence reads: CASSWGTSRTDTQYF. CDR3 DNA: TGCGCCAGCAGCTGGGGGACTAGCAGAACAGATACGCAGTATTTT.

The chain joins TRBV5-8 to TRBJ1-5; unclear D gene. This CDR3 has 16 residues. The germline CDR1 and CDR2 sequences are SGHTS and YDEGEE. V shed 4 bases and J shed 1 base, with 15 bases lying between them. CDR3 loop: CASSPGSGGSNQPQHF. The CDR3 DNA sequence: TGTGCCAGCAGCCCCGGATCGGGCGGGAGCAATCAGCCCCAGCATTTT.

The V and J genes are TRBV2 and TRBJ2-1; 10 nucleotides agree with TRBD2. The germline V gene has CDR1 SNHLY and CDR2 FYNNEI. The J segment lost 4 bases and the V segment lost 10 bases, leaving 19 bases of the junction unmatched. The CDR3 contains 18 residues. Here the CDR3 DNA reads TGTGCCACCCGGGGCCTGTCATTAGCGGGAGGCGTATACAATGAGCAGTTCTTC. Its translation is CATRGLSLAGGVYNEQFF.

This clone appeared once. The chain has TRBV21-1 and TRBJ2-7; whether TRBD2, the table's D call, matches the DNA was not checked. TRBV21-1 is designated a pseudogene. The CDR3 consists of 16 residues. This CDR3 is CASSKAWDGGSYEQYF. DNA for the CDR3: TGTGCCAGCAGCAAAGCCTGGGACGGCGGGAGCTACGAGCAGTACTTC.

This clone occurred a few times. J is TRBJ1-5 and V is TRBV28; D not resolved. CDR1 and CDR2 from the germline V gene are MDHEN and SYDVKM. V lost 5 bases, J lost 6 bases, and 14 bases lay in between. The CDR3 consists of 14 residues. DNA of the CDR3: TGTGCCAGCAGTACCCTTTTGGGGAGTCAGCCCCAGCATTTT. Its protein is CASSTLLGSQPQHF. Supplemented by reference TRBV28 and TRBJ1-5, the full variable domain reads DVKVTQSSRYLVKRTGEKVFLECVQDMDHENMFWYRQDPGLGLRLIYFSYDVKMKEKGDIPEGYSVSREKKERFSLILESASTNQTSMYLCASSTLLGSQPQHFGDGTRLSIL.